This T cell receptor beta chain was captured in a study of blood T cell repertoires in COVID-19. Study-level information: The samples span acute and convalescent COVID-19 from the United States, Italy and Spain. Sample material is recorded as cDNA or gDNA derived from T cells, B-cell-depleted T cells, or PBMCs.

The table came from immunoSEQ multiplex PCR; TCRdb's copy has only in-frame clones and leaves some out. Of approximately 350,000 clones in the sample, over 75% are singletons; the top ten hold around 3%. Clinical histories supplied by participants themselves formed the basis of cohort assignment. Two consecutive negative NP/OP PCR tests, clearance, or resolved symptoms defined Cohort 3 recovery. CDR3 length equals 16 residues. In germline, CDR1 is SGHDT, CDR2 YYEEEE. The V and J ends lost 1 base and 6 bases, in that order; junction bases with no gene match: 6. The chain is built from TRBV5-6 and TRBJ2-4, with 11 bases fitting TRBD2. The sequencing input was PBMCs or T cells enriched from blood (not recorded which). The TCR comes from a woman aged 30 to 39 who had recovered from COVID-19. In nucleotides, the CDR3 is TGTGCCAGCAGCTTGACTAGCGGGAGTAGGGGAAACATTCAGTACTTC. Its translation: CASSLTSGSRGNIQYF.